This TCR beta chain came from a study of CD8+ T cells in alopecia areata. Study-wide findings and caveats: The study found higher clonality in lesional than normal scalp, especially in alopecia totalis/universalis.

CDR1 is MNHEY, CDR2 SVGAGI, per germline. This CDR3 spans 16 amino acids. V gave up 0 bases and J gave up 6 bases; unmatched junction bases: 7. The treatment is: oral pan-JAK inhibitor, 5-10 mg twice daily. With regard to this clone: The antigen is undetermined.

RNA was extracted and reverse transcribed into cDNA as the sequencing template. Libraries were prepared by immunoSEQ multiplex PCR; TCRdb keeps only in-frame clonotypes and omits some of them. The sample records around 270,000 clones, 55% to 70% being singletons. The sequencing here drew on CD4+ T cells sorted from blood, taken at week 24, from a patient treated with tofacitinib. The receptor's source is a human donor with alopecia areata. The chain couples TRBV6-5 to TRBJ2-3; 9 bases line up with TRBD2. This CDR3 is CASSYSKRGAGDTQYF. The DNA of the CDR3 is TGTGCCAGCAGTTACTCTAAGCGGGGGGCGGGGGATACGCAGTATTTT.